This record concerns one T cell receptor (beta chain) sequence. Antigen: not known. Time point described: week 47, end of study. Doses of 300 ug of mutant IDH1 20-mer peptide were given with topical imiquimod. The sample belongs to a study of a mutant IDH1 vaccine in newly diagnosed glioma. At the level of the study: Treated patients comprised approximately 62% males and approximately 38% females, mean age around 40 years.

The CDR3 has 17 amino acids. Trimming took off 1 base at V and 1 base at J, with 16 bases between the two ends. Germline V CDR1 and CDR2: SGHAT, FQDESV (reference sequence). The protocol was immunoSEQ multiplex PCR, while the TCRdb copy is restricted to in-frame clones and leaves out a portion. The profile covers approximately 60,000 clones, with around four fifths appearing a single time and over 2.5% taken by the ten largest. The V call is TRBV11-1, the J call TRBJ2-5; D remains ambiguous. The clonotype originates from a woman in her forties or fifties with glioma. Sequenced material: PBMCs, taken from a glioma patient whose treatment included an IDH1 peptide vaccine. CDR3 nucleotide sequence: TGTGCCAGCAGCTTAGTCGGGTCTAGAGAAGGCCAAGAGACCCAGTACTTC. Encoded protein: CASSLVGSREGQETQYF.